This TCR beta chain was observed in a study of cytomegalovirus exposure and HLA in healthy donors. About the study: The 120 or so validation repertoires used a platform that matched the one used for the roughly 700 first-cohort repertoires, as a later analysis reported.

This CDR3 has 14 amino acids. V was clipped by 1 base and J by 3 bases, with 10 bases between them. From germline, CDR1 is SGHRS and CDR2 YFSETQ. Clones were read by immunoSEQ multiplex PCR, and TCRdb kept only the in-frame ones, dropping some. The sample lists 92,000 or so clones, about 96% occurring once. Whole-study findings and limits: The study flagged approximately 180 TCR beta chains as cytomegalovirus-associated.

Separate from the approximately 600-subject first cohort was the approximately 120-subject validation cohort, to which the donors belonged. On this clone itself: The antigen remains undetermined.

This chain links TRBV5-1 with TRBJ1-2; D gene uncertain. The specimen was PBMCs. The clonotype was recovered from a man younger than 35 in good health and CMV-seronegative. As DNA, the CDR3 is TGCGCCAGCAGCTTGTCTGTAGACTACTATGGCTACACCTTC. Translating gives CASSLSVDYYGYTF. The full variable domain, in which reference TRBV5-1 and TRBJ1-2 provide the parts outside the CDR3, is KAGVTQTPRYLIKTRGQQVTLSCSPISGHRSVSWYQQTPGQGLQFLFEYFSETQRNKGNFPGRFSGRQFSNSRSEMNVSTLELGDSALYLCASSLSVDYYGYTFGSGTRLTVV.